The T cell receptor (beta chain) described here comes from a study of blood T cell repertoires in COVID-19. Original methodology: Estimation of nucleated cell counts relied on the amplification of reference gene primers. The protocol was immunoSEQ multiplex PCR, while the TCRdb copy is restricted to in-frame clones and leaves out a portion. Clone size and V and J calls were adopted from that table, with D and trimming inferred from the DNA. Among over 85,000 clones listed, 70% to 90% were seen once. The germline gives CDR1 SGHAT, CDR2 FQDESV (reference sequence). With V trimmed by 8 bases and J by 2 bases, 7 bases remained unmatched. The CDR3 totals 15 residues.

Sequenced: peripheral blood. The receptor was isolated from a man in his sixties or seventies with acute or convalescent COVID-19. V and J are TRBV11-1 and TRBJ2-2; 8 bases fit TRBD2. The CDR3 DNA sequence: TGTGCCAGCCGCCCGGGACTAGATAACACCGGGGAGCTGTTTTTT. This encodes CASRPGLDNTGELFF.